Detailed here is one T cell receptor beta chain. These data are taken from a study of blood T cell repertoires in COVID-19. Study in general: Nucleic acid was either cDNA or gDNA, and it came from T cells, B-cell-depleted T cells, or PBMCs.

The table came from immunoSEQ multiplex PCR; TCRdb's copy has only in-frame clones and leaves some out. The sample lists roughly 200,000 clones, nearly 90% seen once, with approximately 5.6% in the top ten. There are 13 residues in the CDR3. Per germline, CDR1 SQVTM and CDR2 ANQGSEA. Trimming removed 6 bases at V and 5 bases at J, with 17 bases between. The receptor was isolated from a woman in her forties who had recovered from COVID-19. The chain uses TRBV29-1 and TRBJ2-7; D unclear. The sequenced material came from peripheral blood. The DNA of the CDR3 is TGCAGCGTCCTTCGAGGAGTTCATCACGAGCAGTACTTC. It is translated as CSVLRGVHHEQYF.